The 9 T cell receptor beta chains given below trace back to one sample, sequenced in a study of blood T cell repertoires in COVID-19. Method: immunoSEQ multiplex PCR; TCRdb's copy keeps in-frame clones and lacks some. This table has around 180,000 clones, roughly nine tenths appearing once. The sample consisted of peripheral blood. Every receptor here comes from an older man with active or convalescent COVID-19.

V gene TRBV24-1 combines with J gene TRBJ2-2; D call uncertain. V was cut by 2 bases and J by 7 bases, with 16 bases left in between. Germline V gene data show CDR1 as KGHDR and CDR2 as SFDVKD. There are 16 residues in the CDR3. This chain's CDR3 is CATSDSRRRTLGELFF. The CDR3 DNA reads as TGTGCCACCAGTGATTCACGACGGAGAACACTCGGGGAGCTGTTTTTT.

The chain links TRBV7-3 to TRBJ2-1; 9 bases are a match to TRBD1. CDR3 length: 15 amino acids. Germline values: CDR1 SGHTA, CDR2 FQGTGA. V was pared by 4 bases and J by 3 bases, with 4 bases of the junction left unmatched. The CDR3 sequence: CASSSAGQGYNEQFF. Here the CDR3 DNA reads TGTGCCAGCAGCTCGGCGGGACAGGGCTACAATGAGCAGTTCTTC.

This clone appeared a few times. The genes are TRBV3-1 (or the pseudogene TRBV3-2) and TRBJ1-6; possible D gene TRBD1, 5 bases. The CDR3 is 14 amino acids. CDR1 and CDR2 (germline): LGHDT, YNNKEL (reference sequence). V was shortened by 4 bases and J by 10 bases, with 14 bases between the two germline ends. CDR3 amino acids: CASSRGGQGSPLHF. The CDR3 bases are TGTGCCAGCAGCCGAGGAGGGCAGGGATCACCCCTCCACTTT.

The chain couples TRBV19 to TRBJ1-5; TRBD1 agrees at 7 bases. The length of the CDR3 is 15 residues. Germline V lookup: CDR1 LNHDA, CDR2 SQIVND (reference sequence). The J segment lost 3 bases and the V segment lost 6 bases, leaving 8 bases of the junction unmatched. CDR3 nucleotides: TGTGCCAGTAGGAAGACAGGGACCATCAATCAGCCCCAGCATTTT. This codes for CASRKTGTINQPQHF.

This chain connects TRBV29-1 to TRBJ2-3; perhaps TRBD1 as D (5 bases). The CDR3 spans 17 residues. Trimming took off 6 bases at V and 0 bases at J, with 22 bases between the two ends. CDR1 and CDR2 from the germline V gene are SQVTM and ANQGSEA. The CDR3 DNA reads as TGCAGCGTCCGACTCAGCTCCAGGGCCACTAGCACAGATACGCAGTATTTT. This encodes CSVRLSSRATSTDTQYF.

The chain joins TRBV25-1 to TRBJ1-4, with a tentative D call TRBD1 (5 bases). Germline V CDR1 and CDR2: MGHDK, SYGVNS. The CDR3 sequence is 14 residues long. Deletions cut 5 bases from V and 4 bases from J, with 11 bases between. In DNA form, the CDR3 reads TGTGCCAGCAGTCACGGGGGAGTTAATGAAAAACTGTTTTTT. Its protein product is CASSHGGVNEKLFF.

The genes are TRBV9 and TRBJ2-7, with 7 bases identical to TRBD1. There are 15 residues in the CDR3. With V trimmed by 3 bases and J by 2 bases, 8 bases remained unmatched. Per the germline V gene, CDR1 is SGDLS and CDR2 is YYNGEE. Written as DNA, the CDR3 is TGTGCCAGCAGCGCTCGGGACAGCCCGACCTACGAGCAGTACTTC. This encodes CASSARDSPTYEQYF.

The chain has TRBV4-1 and TRBJ1-2; D is unresolved. CDR3 length: 14 amino acids. Trimming stripped 1 base from V and 4 bases from J, with 10 bases between. Germline V gene sequence: CDR1 MGHRA, CDR2 YSYEKL. The CDR3 protein is CASSQGGIGYGYTF. The CDR3 bases are TGCGCCAGCAGCCAAGGAGGGATTGGCTATGGCTACACCTTC.

This sequence joins TRBV29-1 and TRBJ2-7, with 9 bases fitting TRBD1. The CDR3 totals 14 residues. V lost 6 bases, J lost 2 bases, and 8 bases stayed unmatched. Germline V gene lookup returns CDR1 SQVTM and CDR2 ANQGSEA. In nucleotides, the CDR3 is TGCAGCGTGGACAGCCGGGACAGGGCCTACGAGCAGTACTTC. Translating gives CSVDSRDRAYEQYF.